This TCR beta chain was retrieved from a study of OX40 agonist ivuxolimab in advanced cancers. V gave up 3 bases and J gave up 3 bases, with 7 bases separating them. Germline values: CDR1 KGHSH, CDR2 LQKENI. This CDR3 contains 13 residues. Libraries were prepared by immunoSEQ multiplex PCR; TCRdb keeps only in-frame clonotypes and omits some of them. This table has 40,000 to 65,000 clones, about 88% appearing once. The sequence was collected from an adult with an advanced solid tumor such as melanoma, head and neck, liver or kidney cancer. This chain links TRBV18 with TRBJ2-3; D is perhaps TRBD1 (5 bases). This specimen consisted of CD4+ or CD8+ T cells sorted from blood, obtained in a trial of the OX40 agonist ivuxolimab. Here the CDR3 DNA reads TGTGCCAGCTCACCCCAGGGAACAGATACGCAGTATTTT. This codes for CASSPQGTDTQYF.